The 25 T cell receptor beta chains listed next were all sequenced from one sample in a study of blood T cells in healthy people across ages (dated by TCRdb to between 2014 and 2017). Library preparation employed 5' RACE. TCRdb records Illumina HiSeq 2500 as the sequencer. A second PCR of about 6 to 11 cycles was performed with a sample-barcoded 5' primer and a J-beta primer mix. Starting from the raw public reads, TCRdb applied fastp trimming at Q25, assembled clones with MiXCR and retained in-frame beta chains. Records with the same CDR3 protein are collapsed into one entry carrying the most frequent genes and DNA. In all, the sample holds 1.5 million to 2 million distinct CDR3 sequences, and roughly 27% of those were seen once. Less than 9.5% of the sample is in the top ten clones. Sample: blood. These receptors originate from a woman aged 25-40 years in good health.

V gene TRBV7-2 combines with J gene TRBJ2-3; D gene unclear. V was clipped by 11 bases and J by 2 bases, with 8 bases between them. Germline-derived CDR1 and CDR2 are SGHTA and FQGNSA. The CDR3 length is 11 residues. CDR3 sequence (DNA): TGTGCCGTACAAAACACAGATACGCAGTATTTT. This encodes CAVQNTDTQYF.

The J gene is TRBJ2-7, the V gene TRBV5-5; TRBD1 matches at 10 bases. The trim removed 4 bases at V and 12 bases at J, leaving 19 bases unmatched. This CDR3 is 16 amino acids long. Germline assignment: CDR1 SGHKS and CDR2 YYEKEE (reference sequence). The chain's CDR3 is CASSLGTGALQNIRYF. CDR3 nucleotide sequence: TGTGCCAGCAGCCTGGGGACAGGGGCCCTCCAAAACATTCGGTACTTC.

The chain has TRBV12-3 or TRBV12-4 and TRBJ2-3, with D possibly TRBD1 on 6 matching bases. The length of the CDR3 is 17 residues. V dropped 4 bases and J dropped 4 bases, with 21 bases sitting between them. This CDR3 is CASSSPHGQHGADTQYF. The CDR3 bases are TGTGCCAGCAGTTCGCCTCACGGACAGCACGGCGCAGATACGCAGTATTTT.

The V call is TRBV28, the J call TRBJ1-3; D might be TRBD1 (5 bases). The CDR3 sequence is 13 residues long. V lost 5 bases and J lost 1, with 6 bases in between. Germline lookup yields CDR1 MDHEN and CDR2 SYDVKM. The CDR3 loop reads CASSRQSGNTIYF. The CDR3 nucleotides read TGTGCCAGCAGTCGACAGTCTGGAAACACCATATATTTT.

This clonotype was detected many times. The chain has TRBV11-2 and TRBJ1-2; D unresolved. Trimming cost V 3 bases and J 6 bases, with 8 bases left between them. Germline V CDR1 and CDR2: SGHAT, FQNNGV. The CDR3 is 12 amino acids. The CDR3 region is CASSLGTNGYTF. DNA for the CDR3: TGTGCCAGCAGCTTGGGAACGAATGGCTACACCTTC.

V gene TRBV20-1 combines with J gene TRBJ2-3; 11 nucleotides agree with TRBD2. V shed 6 bases, J shed 2 bases, and the junction held 7 bases outside the gene matches. Per germline, CDR1 DFQATT and CDR2 SNEGSKA (reference sequence). The CDR3 sequence is 15 residues long. CDR3 in DNA: TGCAGTGCGCTTACTAGCGGGAGTATCACAGATACGCAGTATTTT. It codes for CSALTSGSITDTQYF.

The chain recombines TRBV10-3 with TRBJ2-5; no firm D call. Germline-derived CDR1 and CDR2 are ENHRY and SYGVKD. CDR3 length: 12 residues. Trimming pared 8 bases from V and 6 bases from J, leaving 13 bases between. The CDR3 spells CAIGDLEKTQYF. The CDR3 DNA reads TGTGCCATCGGAGACCTTGAGAAGACCCAGTACTTC.

In regard to this clonotype: A junction boundary mismatches the germline segment, possibly from a read error. V is TRBV5-1 and J is TRBJ2-5; 11 bases line up with TRBD2. This CDR3 is 16 amino acids long. The V gene's germline CDR1 is SGHRS and CDR2 YFSETQ. The CDR3 bases are TGCGCCAGCAGCCCCGGACTAGCGGGTAACCAAGAGATCCAGTACTTC. Its translation is CASSPGLAGNQEIQYF.

DNA for the CDR3: TGCGCCAGCAGCTCCACTAGCGGGTCTGTGACCGGGGAGCTGTTTTTT. This encodes CASSSTSGSVTGELFF. This sequence joins TRBV5-1 and TRBJ2-2, with 9 nucleotides matching TRBD2. V lost 3 bases to trimming and J lost 5 bases; unmatched junction nucleotides: 8. Germline V gene data show CDR1 as SGHRS and CDR2 as YFSETQ. CDR3 length: 16 amino acids.

The V and J genes are TRBV30 and TRBJ1-5; 7 nucleotides line up with TRBD1. CDR1 GTSNPN and CDR2 SVGIG come from the germline V gene (reference sequence). The length of the CDR3 is 13 residues. Losses at the gene ends were 4 bases for V and 5 bases for J; bases not matched to a gene: 5. CDR3 amino acids: CAWTDRVDQPQHF. The CDR3 DNA sequence: TGTGCCTGGACCGACAGGGTGGATCAGCCCCAGCATTTT. Supplemented by reference TRBV30 and TRBJ1-5, the full variable domain reads SQTIHQWPATLVQPVGSPLSLECTVEGTSNPNLYWYRQAAGRGLQLLFYSVGIGQISSEVPQNLSASRPQDRQFILSSKKLLLSDSGFYLCAWTDRVDQPQHFGDGTRLSIL.

CDR3 in amino acids: CASSLYDSDTGELFF. The CDR3 bases are TGTGCCAGCAGCTTGTACGATTCGGACACCGGGGAGCTGTTTTTT. The genes are TRBV5-5 and TRBJ2-2; D is undetermined. The CDR3 covers 15 residues. V was clipped by 1 base and J by 3 bases, with 10 bases between them. Germline-derived CDR1 and CDR2 are SGHKS and YYEKEE (reference sequence). The full variable domain, in which reference TRBV5-5 and TRBJ2-2 provide the parts outside the CDR3, is DAGVTQSPTHLIKTRGQQVTLRCSPISGHKSVSWYQQVLGQGPQFIFQYYEKEERGRGNFPDRFSARQFPNYSSELNVNALLLGDSALYLCASSLYDSDTGELFFGEGSRLTVL.

The chain links TRBV30 to TRBJ2-3; D unclear. Germline V gene lookup returns CDR1 GTSNPN and CDR2 SVGIG (reference sequence). Trimming took off 4 bases at V and 3 bases at J, with 17 bases between the two ends. The CDR3 sequence is 15 residues long. CDR3 DNA sequence: TGTGCCTGGACCGTAGGGTTTGGAATAACAGATACGCAGTATTTT. It codes for CAWTVGFGITDTQYF.

This clonotype occurred once. The CDR3 end shows no conserved phenylalanine or tryptophan, and so a read error is likely. The V and J genes are TRBV11-2 and TRBJ2-3; 11 bases agree with TRBD2. The V gene's germline CDR1 is SGHAT and CDR2 FQNNGV. There are 14 residues in the CDR3. V lost 4 bases and J lost 5; bases outside the gene matches: 2. CDR3 DNA: TGTGCCAGCAGCTCTAGCGGGGGGCGAGATACGCAGTATGTT. This sequence encodes CASSSSGGRDTQYV.

This clonotype appeared many times. J is TRBJ2-7 and V is TRBV20-1; 9 nucleotides agree with TRBD2. There are 13 residues in the CDR3. Germline values: CDR1 DFQATT, CDR2 SNEGSKA (reference sequence). J gave up 3 bases and V 6 bases, and 6 bases lay outside the gene matches. In nucleotides, the CDR3 is TGCAGTGCGACCCGTAGCGGGAGCTACGAGCAGTACTTC. Translated, it gives CSATRSGSYEQYF.

The CDR3 protein is CASSQRKGGDDYNEQFF. The CDR3 DNA reads TGTGCCAGCAGCCAACGGAAGGGGGGGGACGATTACAATGAGCAGTTCTTC. The rearrangement links TRBV11-2 to TRBJ2-1; D is perhaps TRBD2 (7 bases). There are 17 residues in the CDR3. Germline V gene lookup returns CDR1 SGHAT and CDR2 FQNNGV. V was cut by 5 bases and J by 4 bases, with 21 bases left in between.

The table lists this clonotype with a few counts. CDR3: CASSEGQVVQETQYF. CDR3 DNA: TGTGCCAGCAGTGAAGGTCAGGTAGTACAAGAGACCCAGTACTTC. The chain uses TRBV6-1 and TRBJ2-5, with D hard to call. The CDR3 is 15 amino acids. V shed 1 base and J shed 2 bases, with 11 bases lying between them. Per germline, CDR1 MNHNS and CDR2 SASEGT.

The chain carries TRBV11-2 and TRBJ2-7; 11 bases match TRBD1. Germline-derived CDR1 and CDR2 are SGHAT and FQNNGV. The trim removed 4 bases at V and 0 bases at J, leaving 5 bases unmatched. The CDR3 is made up of 16 amino acids. CDR3 coding DNA: TGTGCCAGCAGCTCCCCGGACAGGGGGCTCTCCTACGAGCAGTACTTC. This gives the protein CASSSPDRGLSYEQYF.

V is TRBV12-3 or TRBV12-4 and J is TRBJ1-4; D not resolved. The CDR3 consists of 14 residues. The V end lost 8 bases, the J end lost 9 bases, and 19 bases lay between the germline ends. The CDR3 DNA is TGTGCCAGCGGCTACATGTCAACGGGGAAAAAACTGTTTTTT. Residues: CASGYMSTGKKLFF.

This clonotype was seen at least ten times. This chain's CDR3 is CSAPNAYNSPLHF. The CDR3 DNA reads TGCAGTGCCCCGAACGCATATAATTCACCCCTCCACTTT. The chain couples TRBV20-1 to TRBJ1-6, with D unresolved. This CDR3 contains 13 residues. V gave up 6 bases and J gave up 4 bases, with 10 bases separating them. Germline V lookup: CDR1 DFQATT, CDR2 SNEGSKA (reference sequence).

This clonotype appeared a few times. The chain recombines TRBV10-3 with TRBJ2-2; maybe TRBD1 (6 bases). Looked up from germline, CDR1 is ENHRY and CDR2 is SYGVKD. Trimming stripped 0 bases from V and 13 bases from J, with 12 bases between. This CDR3 is built from 13 residues. The CDR3, as DNA: TGTGCCATCAGTGAGTCGACAGGCCGGGGGCTGTTTTTT. Its translation is CAISESTGRGLFF.

This clonotype was observed many times. V usage is TRBV11-2 and J usage is TRBJ2-5; TRBD1 might be the D (6 bases). CDR3 size: 13 residues. Trimming cost V 3 bases and J 9 bases, with 14 bases left between them. Germline CDR1 is SGHAT and CDR2 is FQNNGV. CDR3 residues: CASSLGQGLPQYF. In DNA form, the CDR3 reads TGTGCCAGCAGCTTGGGGCAGGGGTTGCCCCAGTACTTC. Together with reference TRBV11-2 and TRBJ2-5, the CDR3 gives the full variable domain: EAGVAQSPRYKIIEKRQSVAFWCNPISGHATLYWYQQILGQGPKLLIQFQNNGVVDDSQLPKDRFSAERLKGVDSTLKIQPAKLEDSAVYLCASSLGQGLPQYFGPGTRLLVL.

V gene TRBV12-3 or TRBV12-4 combines with J gene TRBJ1-6, with TRBD1 as a possible D gene (6 bases). CDR3 size: 14 residues. V lost 7 bases, J lost 6 bases, and 13 bases lay in between. CDR3: CASTLGQTNSPLHF. CDR3 coding DNA: TGTGCCAGCACCCTCGGACAGACTAATTCACCCCTCCACTTT.

This chain uses TRBV5-1 with TRBJ2-5, with TRBD2 matching 8 bases. The CDR3 runs to 14 residues. V was clipped by 4 bases and J by 7 bases; unmatched bases: 9. The germline V gene encodes CDR1 SGHRS and CDR2 YFSETQ. The CDR3 region is CASSPGTRRTTQYF. Written as DNA, the CDR3 is TGCGCCAGCAGCCCCGGGACTAGAAGGACGACCCAGTACTTC.

Only a few counts were recorded for this clonotype. This sequence joins TRBV20-1 and TRBJ1-4; D remains ambiguous. Trimming removed 3 bases from V and 7 bases from J, with 12 bases in between. The CDR3 contains 13 residues. Germline lookup yields CDR1 DFQATT and CDR2 SNEGSKA (reference sequence). The CDR3: CSARAGAPEKLFF. The DNA for the CDR3 is TGCAGTGCTAGGGCAGGCGCGCCTGAAAAACTGTTTTTT.

In the case of this clonotype: A read error is possible here, since a much larger clone lies one base away. This chain joins TRBV6-5 and TRBJ2-5; tentative D call: TRBD2 (6 bases). CDR1 and CDR2 (germline): MNHEY, SVGAGI. The V and J ends lost 7 bases and 11 bases respectively, with 23 bases between them. This CDR3 is built from 14 residues. For the CDR3, the DNA is TGTGCCAGCATCCGGGCGGGGAGTTTCGGTGAGCAGTACTTC. Translating gives CASIRAGSFGEQYF.